This is a list of T cell receptor beta chains from one sample in a study of T-cell reconstitution after alpha-beta-depleted transplantation in children. TCRdb analysed the PCR reads with MiXCR anew, one entry per CDR3 protein. The sample lists more than 400,000 distinct CDR3 sequences, about an eighth occurring once. The sample in question was PBMCs, mostly from graft donor cells, obtained 180 days after TCRalphabeta/CD19-depleted stem cell transplant. These receptors were obtained from a female patient aged 2-10 years who had a stem cell transplant for aplastic anemia, so the T cells may come from the graft donor. The CDR3 runs from the conserved cysteine through the conserved F or W. A D gene is named only where the DNA matches it firmly. Only part of the rows carry a size: once, few, many, or a class if the clone is expanded.

clone size: NA; J gene: TRBJ2-3; V gene: TRBV20-1; D gene: NA; CDR3 protein: CSARDQKTGISSDTQYF; CDR3 DNA: TGCAGTGCTAGAGATCAAAAGACAGGAATATCATCAGATACGCAGTATTTT
clone size: few; J gene: TRBJ2-6; V gene: TRBV3-1; D gene: NA; CDR3 protein: CASSPMGGQPTGANVLTF; CDR3 DNA: TGTGCCAGCAGCCCCATGGGGGGGCAACCGACTGGGGCCAACGTCCTGACTTTC
clone size: few; J gene: TRBJ2-3; V gene: TRBV5-1; D gene: TRBD1; CDR3 protein: CASSPPGQGAVTDTQYF; CDR3 DNA: TGCGCCAGCAGCCCGCCGGGACAGGGGGCGGTCACAGATACGCAGTATTTT
clone size: few; J gene: TRBJ1-1; V gene: TRBV28; D gene: NA; CDR3 protein: CASSDRREAFF; CDR3 DNA: TGTGCCAGCAGTGACAGGAGGGAAGCTTTCTTT
clone size: few; J gene: TRBJ2-7; V gene: TRBV28; D gene: NA; CDR3 protein: CATRRAPYEQYF; CDR3 DNA: TGTGCCACCAGACGGGCCCCCTACGAGCAGTACTTC
clone size: few; J gene: TRBJ1-3; V gene: TRBV29-1; D gene: TRBD1; CDR3 protein: CSVESRTGSSGNTIYF; CDR3 DNA: TGCAGCGTTGAATCCCGGACAGGGAGCTCTGGAAACACCATATATTTT
clone size: few; J gene: TRBJ2-3; V gene: TRBV10-3; D gene: TRBD2; CDR3 protein: CAISESRLAGGQTDTQYF; CDR3 DNA: TGTGCCATCAGTGAGTCGCGGCTAGCGGGAGGGCAAACAGATACGCAGTATTTT
clone size: few; J gene: TRBJ1-2; V gene: TRBV20-1; D gene: NA; CDR3 protein: CSASGGFNYGYTF; CDR3 DNA: TGCAGTGCAAGTGGTGGGTTCAACTATGGCTACACCTTC
clone size: few; J gene: TRBJ1-2; V gene: TRBV4-3; D gene: NA; CDR3 protein: CASSPTLGAYGYTF; CDR3 DNA: TGCGCCAGCAGCCCGACACTAGGGGCCTATGGCTACACCTTC
clone size: few; J gene: TRBJ2-5; V gene: TRBV20-1; D gene: NA; CDR3 protein: CSARVLGDLETQYF; CDR3 DNA: TGCAGTGCTAGAGTATTAGGGGATTTAGAGACCCAGTACTTC
clone size: few; J gene: TRBJ2-1; V gene: TRBV5-5; D gene: TRBD2; CDR3 protein: CASSLLAAVANEQFF; CDR3 DNA: TGTGCCAGCAGCTTACTAGCGGCCGTTGCCAATGAGCAGTTCTTC
clone size: NA; J gene: TRBJ2-5; V gene: TRBV9; D gene: NA; CDR3 protein: CASSVDLGIETQYF; CDR3 DNA: TGTGCCAGCAGCGTAGATTTGGGGATCGAGACCCAGTACTTC
clone size: many; J gene: TRBJ1-5; V gene: TRBV29-1; D gene: NA; CDR3 protein: CSVAYRAKARQPQHF; CDR3 DNA: TGCAGCGTCGCCTACCGGGCCAAGGCTCGCCAGCCCCAGCATTTT
clone size: many; J gene: TRBJ2-1; V gene: TRBV20-1; D gene: TRBD2; CDR3 protein: CSARPGSGVYNEQFF; CDR3 DNA: TGCAGTGCTAGACCAGGGAGCGGGGTCTACAATGAGCAGTTCTTC
clone size: NA; J gene: TRBJ2-3; V gene: TRBV27; D gene: NA; CDR3 protein: CASSSPKKGSTDTQYF; CDR3 DNA: TGTGCCAGCAGTAGTCCGAAAAAAGGGAGCACAGATACGCAGTATTTT
clone size: NA; J gene: TRBJ1-2; V gene: TRBV7-9; D gene: NA; CDR3 protein: CASSLAVATIYGYTF; CDR3 DNA: TGTGCCAGCAGCTTAGCGGTCGCGACAATCTATGGCTACACCTTC
clone size: many; J gene: TRBJ1-1; V gene: TRBV12-3/TRBV12-4; D gene: NA; CDR3 protein: CASSLEGRVTEAFF; CDR3 DNA: TGTGCCAGCAGTTTGGAGGGCCGGGTTACTGAAGCTTTCTTT
clone size: many; J gene: TRBJ2-3; V gene: TRBV5-1; D gene: TRBD2; CDR3 protein: CASSSGEGSTDTQYF; CDR3 DNA: TGCGCCAGCAGCTCCGGGGAGGGGAGCACAGATACGCAGTATTTT
clone size: few; J gene: TRBJ1-1; V gene: TRBV6-6; D gene: NA; CDR3 protein: CASSTESTAFF; CDR3 DNA: TGTGCCAGCAGTACGGAGTCCACGGCTTTCTTT
clone size: NA; J gene: TRBJ2-5; V gene: TRBV29-1; D gene: NA; CDR3 protein: CSVETQTQETQYF; CDR3 DNA: TGCAGCGTTGAGACACAGACTCAAGAGACCCAGTACTTC
clone size: few; J gene: TRBJ2-1; V gene: TRBV7-2; D gene: TRBD1; CDR3 protein: CASSPRSRDRFYGEQFF; CDR3 DNA: TGTGCCAGCAGCCCGAGGTCCCGGGACAGGTTTTATGGTGAGCAGTTCTTC
clone size: few; J gene: TRBJ2-7; V gene: TRBV15; D gene: NA; CDR3 protein: CATSRSDGVSYEQYF; CDR3 DNA: TGTGCCACCAGCAGGAGTGACGGGGTGTCCTACGAGCAGTACTTC
clone size: few; J gene: TRBJ2-1; V gene: TRBV9; D gene: TRBD2; CDR3 protein: CASSAGTSGTVGQNEQFF; CDR3 DNA: TGTGCCAGCAGCGCTGGGACTAGCGGCACGGTGGGGCAGAATGAGCAGTTCTTC
clone size: few; J gene: TRBJ2-4; V gene: TRBV7-9; D gene: TRBD2; CDR3 protein: CASSARGDLAKNIQYF; CDR3 DNA: TGTGCCAGCAGCGCCCGGGGGGACCTAGCCAAAAACATTCAGTACTTC
clone size: many; J gene: TRBJ2-3; V gene: TRBV4-3; D gene: NA; CDR3 protein: CASSQWDSSTDTQYF; CDR3 DNA: TGCGCCAGCAGCCAATGGGATTCTAGCACAGATACGCAGTATTTT
clone size: many; J gene: TRBJ2-2; V gene: TRBV29-1; D gene: TRBD1; CDR3 protein: CSAWDSANTGELFF; CDR3 DNA: TGCAGCGCGTGGGACAGCGCGAACACCGGGGAGCTGTTTTTT
clone size: few; J gene: TRBJ2-1; V gene: TRBV6-2/TRBV6-3; D gene: TRBD1; CDR3 protein: CASSYRGQDLRIEQFF; CDR3 DNA: TGTGCCAGCAGTTACCGGGGACAGGATCTGAGGATTGAGCAGTTCTTC
clone size: few; J gene: TRBJ2-3; V gene: TRBV14; D gene: TRBD2; CDR3 protein: CASSLAGGGTQYF; CDR3 DNA: TGTGCCAGCAGCCTAGCGGGAGGAGGGACGCAGTATTTT
clone size: NA; J gene: TRBJ2-2; V gene: TRBV20-1; D gene: NA; CDR3 protein: CSARALLPGPTGELFF; CDR3 DNA: TGCAGTGCTAGGGCCCTCCTCCCGGGACCCACCGGGGAGCTGTTTTTT